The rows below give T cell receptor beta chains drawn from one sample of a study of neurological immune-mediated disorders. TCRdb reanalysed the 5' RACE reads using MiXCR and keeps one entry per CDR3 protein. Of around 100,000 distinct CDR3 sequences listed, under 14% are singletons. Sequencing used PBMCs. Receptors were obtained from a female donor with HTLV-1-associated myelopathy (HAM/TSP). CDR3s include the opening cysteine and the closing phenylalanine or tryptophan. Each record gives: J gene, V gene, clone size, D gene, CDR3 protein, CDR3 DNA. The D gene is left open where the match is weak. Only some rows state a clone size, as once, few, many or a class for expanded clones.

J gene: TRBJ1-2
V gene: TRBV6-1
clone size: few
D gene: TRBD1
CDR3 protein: CASSDLGTAYGYTF
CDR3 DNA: TGTGCCAGCAGTGACCTCGGGACAGCCTATGGCTACACCTTC

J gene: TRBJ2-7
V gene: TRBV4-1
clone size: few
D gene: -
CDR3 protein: CASSQGILSSYEQYF
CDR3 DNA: TGCGCCAGCAGCCAAGGAATTTTAAGCTCCTACGAGCAGTACTTC

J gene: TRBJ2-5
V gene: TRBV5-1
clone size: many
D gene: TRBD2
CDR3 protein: CASSLELAGEETQYF
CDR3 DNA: TGCGCCAGCAGCTTGGAACTAGCGGGGGAAGAGACCCAGTACTTC

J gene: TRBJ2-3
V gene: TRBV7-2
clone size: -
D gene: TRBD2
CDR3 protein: CASSSRAGGSWDTQYF
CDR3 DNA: TGTGCCAGCAGTTCTCGAGCGGGGGGGTCGTGGGATACGCAGTATTTT

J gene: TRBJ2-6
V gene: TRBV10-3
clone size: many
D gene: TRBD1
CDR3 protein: CAISESTGSSGANVLTF
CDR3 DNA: TGTGCCATCAGTGAGTCGACAGGGAGCTCTGGGGCCAACGTCCTGACTTTC

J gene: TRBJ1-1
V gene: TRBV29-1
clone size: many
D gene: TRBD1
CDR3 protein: CSAMGDSRGTEAFF
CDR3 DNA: TGCAGCGCCATGGGGGACAGTAGAGGGACTGAAGCTTTCTTT

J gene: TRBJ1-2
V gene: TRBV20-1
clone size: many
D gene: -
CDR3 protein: CSAREGGGPGYTF
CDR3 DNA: TGCAGTGCCCGTGAGGGGGGAGGGCCTGGCTACACCTTC

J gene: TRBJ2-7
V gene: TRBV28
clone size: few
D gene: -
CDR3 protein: CASSLSIFPYEQYF
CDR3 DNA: TGTGCCAGCAGTTTATCAATCTTCCCATACGAGCAGTACTTC

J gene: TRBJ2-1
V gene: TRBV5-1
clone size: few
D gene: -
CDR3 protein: CASSLALGYYNEQFF
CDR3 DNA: TGCGCCAGCAGCTTGGCCTTGGGCTACTACAATGAGCAGTTCTTC

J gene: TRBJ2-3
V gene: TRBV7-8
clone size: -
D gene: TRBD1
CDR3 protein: CASSLAGTGFETDTQYF
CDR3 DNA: TGTGCCAGCAGCTTAGCGGGGACAGGGTTTGAGACAGATACGCAGTATTTT

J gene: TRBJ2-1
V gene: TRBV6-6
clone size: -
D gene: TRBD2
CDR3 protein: CASSPTGLAGHNEQFF
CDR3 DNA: TGTGCCAGCAGTCCAACCGGACTAGCGGGACACAATGAGCAGTTCTTC

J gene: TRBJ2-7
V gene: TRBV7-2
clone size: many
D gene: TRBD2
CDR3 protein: CASSLYPAGEYEQYF
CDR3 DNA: TGTGCCAGCAGCTTATATCCGGCGGGGGAGTACGAGCAGTACTTC

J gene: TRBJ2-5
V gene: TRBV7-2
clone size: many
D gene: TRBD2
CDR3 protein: CASSLGSGAKETQYF
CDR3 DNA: TGTGCCAGCAGCTTGGGCAGCGGGGCAAAAGAGACCCAGTACTTC

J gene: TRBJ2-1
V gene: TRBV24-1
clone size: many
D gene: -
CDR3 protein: CATRGGGPSSYNEQFF
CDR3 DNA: TGTGCCACCAGGGGGGGGGGGCCCAGCTCCTACAATGAGCAGTTCTTC

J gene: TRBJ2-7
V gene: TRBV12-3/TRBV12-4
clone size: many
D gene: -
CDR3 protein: CASSFGGGASYEQYF
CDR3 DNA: TGTGCCAGCAGTTTTGGTGGGGGAGCGTCCTACGAGCAGTACTTC

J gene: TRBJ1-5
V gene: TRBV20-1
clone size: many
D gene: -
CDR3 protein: CSAPPRNQPQHF
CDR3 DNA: TGCAGTGCTCCTCCCCGGAATCAGCCCCAGCATTTT

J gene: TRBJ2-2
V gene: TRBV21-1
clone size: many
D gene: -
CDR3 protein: CASSKHGRASNTGELFF
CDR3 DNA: TGTGCCAGCAGCAAACACGGCCGAGCATCGAACACCGGGGAGCTGTTTTTT

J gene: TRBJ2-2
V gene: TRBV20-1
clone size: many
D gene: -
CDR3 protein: CSARVNSNTGELFF
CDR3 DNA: TGCAGTGCTAGAGTAAATTCGAACACCGGGGAGCTGTTTTTT

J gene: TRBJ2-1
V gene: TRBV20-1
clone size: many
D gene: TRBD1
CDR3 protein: CSARTGTGAYNEQFF
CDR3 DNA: TGCAGTGCTAGAACCGGGACAGGGGCATACAATGAGCAGTTCTTC

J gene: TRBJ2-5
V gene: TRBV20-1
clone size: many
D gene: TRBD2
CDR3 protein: CSARPGTSGGETQYF
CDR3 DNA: TGCAGTGCTAGACCCGGGACTAGCGGGGGAGAGACCCAGTACTTC

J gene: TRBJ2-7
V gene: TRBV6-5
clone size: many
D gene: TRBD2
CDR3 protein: CASSYSGGGYEQYF
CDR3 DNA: TGTGCCAGCAGTTACTCTGGCGGGGGGTACGAGCAGTACTTC

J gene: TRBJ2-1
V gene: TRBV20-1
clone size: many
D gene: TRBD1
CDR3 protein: CSEQGQGPYNEQFF
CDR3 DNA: TGCAGCGAACAGGGGCAAGGGCCCTACAATGAGCAGTTCTTC

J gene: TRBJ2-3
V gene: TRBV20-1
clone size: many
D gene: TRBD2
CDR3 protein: CSATSGGAGDTQYF
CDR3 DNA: TGCAGTGCAACTAGCGGGGGGGCAGGAGATACGCAGTATTTT

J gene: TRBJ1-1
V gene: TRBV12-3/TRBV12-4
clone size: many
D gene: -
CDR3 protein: CASSLHRMNTEAFF
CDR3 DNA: TGTGCCAGCAGTTTACACAGGATGAACACTGAAGCTTTCTTT

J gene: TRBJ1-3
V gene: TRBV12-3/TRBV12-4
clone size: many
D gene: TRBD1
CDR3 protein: CASRRDRRNTIYF
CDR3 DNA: TGTGCCAGCAGACGGGACAGAAGAAACACCATATATTTT

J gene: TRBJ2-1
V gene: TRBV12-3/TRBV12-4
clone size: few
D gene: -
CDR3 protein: CASSLRVTAYNEQFF
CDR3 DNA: TGTGCCAGCAGTTTAAGGGTGACGGCCTACAATGAGCAGTTCTTC